The 21 T cell receptor beta chains reported below all come from one sample, sequenced in a study of cytomegalovirus exposure and HLA in healthy donors. Clones were sequenced by immunoSEQ multiplex PCR, and TCRdb holds only the in-frame ones, with some missing. The data hold tens of thousands of clones, with around 94% observed a single time. The sequencing sample was made of PBMCs. These receptors were taken from a man aged 18 to 29 in good health and CMV-seronegative.

This clone was found once. J is TRBJ2-7 and V is TRBV30; 9 bases agree with TRBD2. Germline lookup yields CDR1 GTSNPN and CDR2 SVGIG (reference sequence). This CDR3 comprises 15 residues. The ends lost 2 bases at V and 3 bases at J; junction bases unmatched: 8. The CDR3 nucleotides read TGTGCCTGGAGTAGTATGCGGGAGGGTTACTACGAGCAGTACTTC. Residues: CAWSSMREGYYEQYF.

V usage is TRBV2 and J usage is TRBJ2-2, with 8 bases matching TRBD2. Looked up from germline, CDR1 is SNHLY and CDR2 is FYNNEI. This CDR3 is 15 amino acids long. The ends lost 6 bases at V and 0 bases at J; junction bases unmatched: 3. Written as DNA, the CDR3 is TGTGCCAGCAGGGTAGCGGGGTCGAACACCGGGGAGCTGTTTTTT. Its translation: CASRVAGSNTGELFF.

This clone has a single count. This chain connects TRBV5-1 to TRBJ1-4; the D gene is possibly TRBD1 (5 bases). The CDR3 runs 11 residues. V gave up 10 bases and J gave up 11 bases, with 15 bases separating them. The germline CDR1 and CDR2 sequences are SGHRS and YFSETQ. CDR3 nucleotides: TGCGCCTTTAGTCCAGGGAGGAAACTGTTTTTT. Protein product: CAFSPGRKLFF. The whole variable domain, remainder taken from reference TRBV5-1 and TRBJ1-4, is KAGVTQTPRYLIKTRGQQVTLSCSPISGHRSVSWYQQTPGQGLQFLFEYFSETQRNKGNFPGRFSGRQFSNSRSEMNVSTLELGDSALYLCAFSPGRKLFFGSGTQLSVL.

The rearrangement uses TRBV19 and TRBJ1-5, with D possibly matching TRBD1 (5 bases). V was trimmed by 3 bases and J by 0 bases, leaving 9 bases between them. Germline values: CDR1 LNHDA, CDR2 SQIVND (reference sequence). This CDR3 has 15 residues. CDR3 residues: CASSIDSNSNQPQHF. The CDR3 coding sequence is TGTGCCAGTAGTATCGACAGTAATAGCAATCAGCCCCAGCATTTT. Full variable domain (remainder filled in from reference TRBV19 and TRBJ1-5): DGGITQSPKYLFRKEGQNVTLSCEQNLNHDAMYWYRQDPGQGLRLIYYSQIVNDFQKGDIAEGYSVSREKKESFPLTVTSAQKNPTAFYLCASSIDSNSNQPQHFGDGTRLSIL.

The chain uses TRBV7-9 and TRBJ2-2, with 10 positions matching TRBD2. Per germline, CDR1 SEHNR and CDR2 FQNEAQ (reference sequence). V lost 5 bases to trimming and J lost 3 bases; unmatched junction nucleotides: 12. CDR3 length: 18 residues. The CDR3 coding sequence is TGTGCCAGCAGCCGTCGCCTAGCGGGAGTAGTAGACACCGGGGAGCTGTTTTTT. This translates into CASSRRLAGVVDTGELFF.

This chain's CDR3 is CASSLGGGGGYEQYF. CDR3 nucleotides: TGTGCCAGCAGCTTGGGTGGGGGCGGTGGTTACGAGCAGTACTTC. The chain recombines TRBV5-4 with TRBJ2-7, with TRBD1 as a possible D gene (6 bases). Trimming shortened V by 0 bases and J by 4 bases, and 14 bases separated the two germline ends. In germline, CDR1 is SGHNT, CDR2 YYREEE (reference sequence). This CDR3 spans 15 amino acids.

This chain links TRBV10-3 with TRBJ1-1; possibly TRBD1 for D (5 bases). Germline V gene sequence: CDR1 ENHRY, CDR2 SYGVKD. V was cut by 2 bases and J by 0 bases, with 13 bases left in between. This CDR3 contains 16 residues. CDR3 bases: TGTGCCATCAGTGAGAGTTGGGAGGGGTTGAACACTGAAGCTTTCTTT. Protein sequence: CAISESWEGLNTEAFF.

The chain recombines TRBV15 with TRBJ2-5; no firm D call. The length of the CDR3 is 12 residues. V lost 0 bases and J lost 5, with 4 bases in between. CDR1 and CDR2 (germline): LNHNV, YYDKDF (reference sequence). In DNA, the CDR3 is TGTGCCACCAGCAGAGATATCGAGACCCAGTACTTC. The encoded protein is CATSRDIETQYF.

V usage is TRBV5-5 and J usage is TRBJ1-1, with D uncertain. This CDR3 has 12 residues. Germline V gives CDR1 SGHKS, CDR2 YYEKEE (reference sequence). The germline V and J ends were trimmed by 3 bases and 3 bases, with 6 bases remaining between them. CDR3 in amino acids: CASSSGDTEAFF. As DNA, the CDR3 is TGTGCCAGCAGCTCGGGAGACACTGAAGCTTTCTTT.

The chain combines TRBV5-7 with TRBJ2-2; no reliable D call. TRBV5-7 is treated as an ORF (open reading frame) with a function not yet certain. The CDR3 sequence is 13 residues long. Trimming cost V 1 base and J 4 bases, with 5 bases left between them. The CDR3 is CASSLHITGELFF. The CDR3 DNA is TGTGCCAGCAGCTTGCACATCACCGGGGAGCTGTTTTTT.

The chain recombines TRBV18 with TRBJ2-7; 7 positions match TRBD1. Looked up from germline, CDR1 is KGHSH and CDR2 is LQKENI. The CDR3 loop spans 15 amino acids. V shed 1 base and J 0 bases; nucleotides not matched to a gene: 3. This CDR3 is CASSPQGQVSYEQYF. CDR3 bases: TGTGCCAGCTCACCACAAGGACAGGTCTCCTACGAGCAGTACTTC. Filled out from reference TRBV18 and TRBJ2-7, the complete variable domain reads NAGVMQNPRHLVRRRGQEARLRCSPMKGHSHVYWYRQLPEEGLKFMVYLQKENIIDESGMPKERFSAEFPKEGPSILRIQQVVRGDSAAYFCASSPQGQVSYEQYFGPGTRLTVT.

This clone appeared a few times. The rearrangement uses TRBV7-9 and TRBJ1-2, with D possibly matching TRBD1 (6 bases). V was cut by 5 bases and J by 6 bases, with 16 bases left in between. There are 14 residues in the CDR3. Germline V CDR1 and CDR2: SEHNR, FQNEAQ (reference sequence). CDR3 region: CASSTTTGYHGYTF. Written as DNA, the CDR3 is TGTGCCAGCAGCACCACCACAGGGTACCATGGCTACACCTTC.

In this sample, this clone turned up a few times. The rearrangement links TRBV6-1 to TRBJ1-2, with 8 bases lining up with TRBD1. Germline values: CDR1 MNHNS, CDR2 SASEGT. After removal of 4 bases from V and 5 bases from J, the junction contained 6 bases not matched to a gene. CDR3 size: 14 residues. The CDR3 bases are TGTGCCAGCAGTGCCTATGACAGGGGATATGGCTACACCTTC. The encoded protein is CASSAYDRGYGYTF.

CDR3 amino acids: CATSSEPQGLREKLFF. CDR3 coding DNA: TGTGCCACCAGCAGTGAACCACAGGGGTTACGGGAAAAACTGTTTTTT. This sequence joins TRBV15 and TRBJ1-4; TRBD1 aligns across 7 bases. Germline assignment: CDR1 LNHNV and CDR2 YYDKDF (reference sequence). The CDR3 is 16 residues long. V was clipped by 3 bases and J by 8 bases; unmatched bases: 12.

The CDR3 nucleotides are TGTGCCAGCACGACGGCGCCAAAGGGGGACGAGCAGTACTTC. It codes for CASTTAPKGDEQYF. V and J are TRBV6-1 and TRBJ2-7; tentatively, D is TRBD1 (6 bases). Trimming removed 7 bases from V and 5 bases from J, with 18 bases in between. This CDR3 region has 14 residues. Germline V gene data show CDR1 as MNHNS and CDR2 as SASEGT.

The sample holds one count of this clone. This chain uses TRBV7-8 with TRBJ2-4, with TRBD2 identical over 9 bases. The germline V gene encodes CDR1 SGHVS and CDR2 FQNEAQ. V was clipped by 5 bases and J by 1 base; unmatched bases: 12. The CDR3 consists of 18 residues. The CDR3 reads CASSRNRVAGDAKNIQYF. For the CDR3, the DNA is TGTGCCAGCAGCCGCAACCGGGTAGCGGGAGACGCCAAAAACATTCAGTACTTC. The full variable domain, in which reference TRBV7-8 and TRBJ2-4 provide the parts outside the CDR3, is GAGVSQSPRYKVAKRGQDVALRCDPISGHVSLFWYQQALGQGPEFLTYFQNEAQLDKSGLPSDRFFAERPEGSVSTLKIQRTQQEDSAVYLCASSRNRVAGDAKNIQYFGAGTRLSVL.

V usage is TRBV28 and J usage is TRBJ2-2; D possibly corresponds to TRBD1 (6 bases). The germline V gene has CDR1 MDHEN and CDR2 SYDVKM. V was clipped by 10 bases and J by 0 bases, with 12 bases between them. The CDR3 contains 14 residues. CDR3 in DNA: TGTGCCACCCGGACAGCTTCGAACACCGGGGAGCTGTTTTTT. Translating it yields CATRTASNTGELFF.

This clone was recorded once. This chain uses TRBV12-5 with TRBJ1-1, with D possibly being TRBD1 (6 bases). Trimming removed 5 bases at V and 1 base at J, with 14 bases between. The CDR3 has 15 residues. The germline V gene encodes CDR1 LGHNT and CDR2 FRNRAP. The CDR3 sequence is CASGPSTGWNTEAFF. CDR3 bases: TGTGCTAGTGGTCCCTCGACAGGCTGGAACACTGAAGCTTTCTTT.

The rearrangement joins TRBV11-2 to TRBJ2-7, with no clear D. The CDR3 length is 11 residues. V lost 5 bases, J lost 2 bases, and 4 bases lay in between. Germline values: CDR1 SGHAT, CDR2 FQNNGV. In DNA, the CDR3 is TGTGCCAGCAGCCCTGCCTACGAGCAGTACTTC. Amino acid sequence: CASSPAYEQYF.

This clone was observed once. This chain links TRBV11-3 with TRBJ2-2; 8 positions agree with TRBD2. Germline loops: CDR1 SGHNT, CDR2 YENEEA. The CDR3 consists of 14 residues. The J segment lost 6 bases and the V segment lost 4 bases, leaving 4 bases of the junction unmatched. The DNA for the CDR3 is TGTGCCAGCAGCTCCCGGCGGGGGGCCGGGGAGCTGTTTTTT. Protein product: CASSSRRGAGELFF.

The chain joins TRBV7-2 to TRBJ2-1, with TRBD1 matching 9 bases. Trimming took 0 bases from V and 10 from J; bases not matched to a gene: 10. The germline V gene has CDR1 SGHTA and CDR2 FQGNSA. The CDR3 contains 16 residues. Here the CDR3 reads CASSLALGTGSREQFF. The DNA for the CDR3 is TGTGCCAGCAGCTTAGCGCTGGGGACAGGGAGTCGGGAGCAGTTCTTC.